This T cell receptor beta chain originates from a study of prognosis after radiotherapy for stage I lung cancer. CDR3 length: 16 residues. In germline, CDR1 is SGHTA, CDR2 FQGTGA. J lost 2 bases, V lost 4 bases, and 6 bases had no gene match. From genomic DNA, TCR beta CDR3 was amplified by two-round multiplex PCR. The authors ran first-round PCR with primers specific to each TRBV and TRBJ gene. TCRdb re-analysed the multiplex PCR reads in MiXCR, keeping a single row per CDR3 protein. The sample contains fewer than 25,000 distinct CDR3 sequences, roughly 40% of which appear only once. The clonotype comes from a donor older than 45 with non-small cell lung cancer. The sample here was PBMCs, taken before or after stereotactic body radiation therapy (not recorded which). The chain couples TRBV7-3 to TRBJ2-3, with 10 bases matching TRBD2. The DNA of the CDR3 is TGTGCCAGCAGCTCGAGGACTAGCGGTCTCACAGATACGCAGTATTTT. Translating gives CASSSRTSGLTDTQYF.